A single sample is the source of the 24 T cell receptor beta chains below, sequenced in a study of patients and donors after allogeneic stem cell transplantation. One entry per CDR3 protein results from TCRdb running MiXCR on the RT-PCR reads. The profile shows about a million distinct CDR3 sequences, approximately 18% of them singletons. The material sequenced was blood, either unsorted or a sorted T cell fraction (not recorded which). The receptors derive from a human donor who was either an allogeneic HSCT recipient or a stem cell or donor lymphocyte infusion donor (not recorded which). It is not recorded whose cells these are; they may come from a transplant donor.

The table lists this clonotype with a few counts. The rearrangement joins TRBV20-1 to TRBJ1-2; TRBD1 agrees at 11 bases. CDR3 size: 15 residues. The germline gives CDR1 DFQATT, CDR2 SNEGSKA (reference sequence). V shed 4 bases and J 3 bases; nucleotides not matched to a gene: 7. The CDR3 here is CSAIPRDRGDYGYTF. CDR3 DNA: TGCAGTGCTATTCCCCGGGACAGGGGGGACTATGGCTACACCTTC.

The rearrangement links TRBV2 to TRBJ2-1, with 7 nucleotides matching TRBD1. The ends lost 9 bases at V and 0 bases at J; junction bases unmatched: 11. Germline values: CDR1 SNHLY, CDR2 FYNNEI. The CDR3 is 16 residues long. The chain's CDR3 is CARLPPTGDSYNEQFF. DNA for the CDR3: TGTGCCAGACTCCCCCCCACAGGGGACTCCTACAATGAGCAGTTCTTC.

The table lists this clonotype with a few counts. The chain uses TRBV7-3 and TRBJ2-3; the D is unclear. The germline V gene has CDR1 SGHTA and CDR2 FQGTGA. This CDR3 contains 14 residues. V was cut by 3 bases and J by 6 bases, with 13 bases left in between. The CDR3 loop reads CASSLGRSSDTQYF. The CDR3 DNA reads TGTGCCAGCAGCTTGGGCAGGTCATCGGATACGCAGTATTTT. Combining the CDR3 with reference TRBV7-3 and TRBJ2-3 gives the whole variable domain GAGVSQTPSNKVTEKGKYVELRCDPISGHTALYWYRQSLGQGPEFLIYFQGTGAADDSGLPNDRFFAVRPEGSVSTLKIQRTERGDSAVYLCASSLGRSSDTQYFGPGTRLTVL.

V is TRBV4-1 and J is TRBJ2-1; TRBD2 aligns across 13 bases. Germline V gives CDR1 MGHRA, CDR2 YSYEKL. The CDR3 has 16 residues. V lost 8 bases and J lost 5; bases outside the gene matches: 9. The CDR3 is CASPSIGTSGDNEQFF. As DNA, the CDR3 is TGCGCCAGCCCTTCCATCGGGACTAGCGGGGACAATGAGCAGTTCTTC.

This clonotype was detected many times. The chain recombines TRBV12-3 or TRBV12-4 with TRBJ1-6; a possible D gene is TRBD1 (5 bases). This CDR3 contains 15 residues. V lost 3 bases to trimming and J lost 4 bases, with 10 bases between them. The CDR3: CASSFQGGYNSPLHF. DNA of the CDR3: TGTGCCAGCAGTTTCCAGGGAGGGTATAATTCACCCCTCCACTTT.

This clonotype turned up a few times. This chain links TRBV14 with TRBJ1-1, with TRBD1 as a possible D gene (5 bases). CDR1 is SGHDN and CDR2 is FVKESK in the germline V gene. The CDR3 spans 16 residues. V lost 3 bases, J lost 3 bases, and 17 bases lay in between. The CDR3 here is CASSHLHPGDHTEAFF. CDR3 nucleotides: TGTGCCAGCAGCCATCTTCATCCGGGGGACCACACTGAAGCTTTCTTT.

This clonotype was picked up a small number of times. The chain has TRBV20-1 and TRBJ1-1; TRBD1 is a possible D gene (5 bases). The CDR3 totals 15 residues. V shed 0 bases and J shed 3 bases, with 14 bases lying between them. Looked up from germline, CDR1 is DFQATT and CDR2 is SNEGSKA (reference sequence). In nucleotides, the CDR3 is TGCAGTGCTAGAGATGACAGCCGGGGATACACTGAAGCTTTCTTT. It translates to CSARDDSRGYTEAFF.

The chain carries TRBV11-3 and TRBJ2-5; perhaps TRBD2 as D (5 bases). The CDR3 contains 16 residues. Trimming removed 3 bases from V and 5 bases from J, with 19 bases in between. Germline CDR1 SGHNT, CDR2 YENEEA. DNA for the CDR3: TGTGCCAGCAGCTTTAGTCCGGGAACCCTCGGGGAGACCCAGTACTTC. Protein product: CASSFSPGTLGETQYF.

This clonotype was counted a few times. V usage is TRBV3-1 and J usage is TRBJ1-2; D is perhaps TRBD1 (5 bases). In germline, CDR1 is LGHDT, CDR2 YNNKEL (reference sequence). The CDR3 spans 14 residues. Trimming shortened V by 1 base and J by 10 bases, and 16 bases separated the two germline ends. CDR3 coding DNA: TGTGCCAGCAGCCAAGGCGTGACAAGGGACCCCTACACCTTC. Translation: CASSQGVTRDPYTF. The full variable domain, with the rest looked up from reference TRBV3-1 and TRBJ1-2, is DTAVSQTPKYLVTQMGNDKSIKCEQNLGHDTMYWYKQDSKKFLKIMFSYNNKELIINETVPNRFSPKSPDKAHLNLHINSLELGDSAVYFCASSQGVTRDPYTFGSGTRLTVV.

The chain employs TRBV6-1 and TRBJ2-1; no clear D. This CDR3 has 12 residues. Germline loops: CDR1 MNHNS, CDR2 SASEGT. The ends were cut back, 3 bases at V and 9 bases at J, with 9 bases in the middle. CDR3 bases: TGTGCCAGCAGTGAGGGCCAGCGTGAGCAGTTCTTC. It yields the protein CASSEGQREQFF.

This clonotype was observed a single time. The chain has TRBV7-8 and TRBJ1-1; weak D call: TRBD1 (6 bases). Trimming pared 3 bases from V and 4 bases from J, leaving 9 bases between. The CDR3 is 13 residues long. CDR1 is SGHVS and CDR2 is FQNEAQ in the germline V gene. CDR3 nucleotides: TGTGCCAGCAGCTTCGTAGGGGGCACTGAAGCTTTCTTT. Translated: CASSFVGGTEAFF.

The sample holds a few counts of this clonotype. The V gene is TRBV20-1, the J gene TRBJ2-7; TRBD1 might be the D (6 bases). The V gene lost 6 bases and the J gene lost 3 bases, with 15 bases spanning the gap. The CDR3 is 13 residues long. Germline V CDR1 and CDR2: DFQATT, SNEGSKA (reference sequence). The DNA of the CDR3 is TGCAGTGCCGACACAGGGATACTCTACGAGCAGTACTTC. Its protein product is CSADTGILYEQYF.

The chain links TRBV2 to TRBJ1-5; D perhaps matches TRBD1 (5 bases). The CDR3 spans 15 residues. V lost 5 bases and J lost 6, with 17 bases in between. In germline, CDR1 is SNHLY, CDR2 FYNNEI. This chain's CDR3 is CASSLTGTERQPQHF. The CDR3 DNA is TGTGCCAGCAGTCTTACCGGGACCGAGCGTCAGCCCCAGCATTTT.

V usage is TRBV12-3 or TRBV12-4 and J usage is TRBJ2-7; 12 nucleotides agree with TRBD2. Trimming at V came to 5 bases and at J to 4 bases, leaving 12 bases not matched to a gene. The CDR3 runs to 17 residues. The CDR3: CASSRTSGNIWNYEQYF. DNA for the CDR3: TGTGCCAGCAGTCGGACTAGCGGGAACATCTGGAATTACGAGCAGTACTTC.

The chain couples TRBV4-3 to TRBJ2-1, with a possible D match to TRBD2 (6 bases). V dropped 4 bases and J dropped 6 bases, with 16 bases sitting between them. The CDR3 consists of 15 residues. Germline V gene data show CDR1 as LGHNA and CDR2 as YSLEER. The CDR3 loop reads CASSPFWGGRNEQFF. The DNA of the CDR3 is TGCGCCAGCAGCCCCTTCTGGGGAGGTCGCAATGAGCAGTTCTTC.

CDR3 loop: CASSYVGLGELFF. CDR3 sequence (DNA): TGTGCCAGCAGTTACGTCGGCCTCGGGGAGCTGTTTTTT. The chain has TRBV6-5 and TRBJ2-2, with no clear D. V dropped 2 bases and J dropped 7 bases, with 8 bases sitting between them. The CDR3 spans 13 residues. The germline gives CDR1 MNHEY, CDR2 SVGAGI.

The rearrangement joins TRBV7-2 to TRBJ2-7; TRBD2 matches at 13 bases. The CDR3 sequence is 17 residues long. The germline CDR1 and CDR2 sequences are SGHTA and FQGNSA. The V and J ends lost 5 bases and 0 bases, in that order; junction bases with no gene match: 7. CDR3 sequence reads: CASSLRLAGGLSYEQYF. The CDR3 DNA sequence: TGTGCCAGCAGCCTCAGACTAGCGGGGGGACTCTCCTACGAGCAGTACTTC.

The chain links TRBV29-1 to TRBJ1-1; D remains ambiguous. The ends were cut back, 2 bases at V and 0 bases at J, with 7 bases in the middle. The germline V gene has CDR1 SQVTM and CDR2 ANQGSEA. The CDR3 extends over 13 amino acids. CDR3 sequence: CSVEQALNTEAFF. CDR3 bases: TGCAGCGTTGAACAGGCCTTGAACACTGAAGCTTTCTTT.

The chain recombines TRBV10-3 with TRBJ1-3; D is uncertain. This CDR3 is built from 12 residues. V shed 6 bases and J shed 8 bases, with 11 bases lying between them. CDR1 ENHRY and CDR2 SYGVKD come from the germline V gene. The CDR3 DNA reads TGTGCCATCAGACCGGAGGCGGACACCATATATTTT. Translated, it gives CAIRPEADTIYF.

J is TRBJ1-2 and V is TRBV4-1; D remains unclear. CDR3 length: 14 residues. Trimming cost V 1 base and J 6 bases, with 12 bases left between them. From germline, CDR1 is MGHRA and CDR2 YSYEKL. In DNA, the CDR3 is TGCGCCAGCAGCCAAGGGGGAGCTCTCGATGGCTACACCTTC. Translation gives CASSQGGALDGYTF.

In this sample, this clonotype turned up many times. One junction end disagrees with the germline gene, perhaps due to a read error. V gene TRBV7-7 combines with J gene TRBJ2-1; 7 bases line up with TRBD1. Germline-derived CDR1 and CDR2 are SSHAT and FNYEAQ (reference sequence). The CDR3 consists of 14 residues. CDR3 sequence: CASSLGGAKNEQFF. The CDR3 DNA follows: TGTGCTAGCAGCTTAGGGGGCGCAAAGAATGAGCAGTTCTTC.

V usage is TRBV12-3 or TRBV12-4 and J usage is TRBJ2-1; 11 bases are shared with TRBD2. The CDR3 runs to 15 residues. V dropped 2 bases and J dropped 15; count of bases not matched to a gene: 12. The CDR3 region is CASSLRNTIAGGLFF. The DNA for the CDR3 is TGTGCCAGCAGTTTACGTAATACCATAGCGGGAGGGCTGTTCTTC.

V usage is TRBV4-1 and J usage is TRBJ1-2; D gene ambiguous. Germline CDR1 and CDR2: MGHRA and YSYEKL. Trimming shortened V by 1 base and J by 5 bases, and 11 bases separated the two germline ends. The CDR3 spans 14 residues. CDR3 loop: CASSQAHSEYGYTF. The CDR3 DNA reads as TGCGCCAGCAGCCAAGCGCACAGCGAATATGGCTACACCTTC.

In its sample, this clonotype was seen a few times. The chain uses TRBV29-1 and TRBJ2-1; the D is unclear. The CDR3 spans 10 residues. Trimming stripped 3 bases from V and 8 bases from J, with 5 bases between. Germline values: CDR1 SQVTM, CDR2 ANQGSEA. CDR3 in DNA: TGCAGCGTTGATATGGATGAGCAGTTCTTC. It yields the protein CSVDMDEQFF.